Below, one T cell receptor (beta chain) is given with its context. This record belongs to a study of blood T cell repertoires in COVID-19. The length of the CDR3 is 15 residues. V lost 8 bases and J 5 bases, leaving 19 bases between the germline ends. Germline V gene data show CDR1 as SGHTA and CDR2 as FQGNSA. The repertoire was sequenced with immunoSEQ multiplex PCR; TCRdb's copy has only in-frame clones and lacks some. Of 140,000 or so clones listed, about 85% are singletons. The sequencing input was peripheral blood. This clonotype originated in an older woman with COVID-19, enrolled during active disease. J is TRBJ2-1 and V is TRBV7-2, with D tentatively TRBD1 (6 bases). Here the CDR3 reads CASHRGGSFDNEQFF. DNA of the CDR3: TGTGCCAGCCACCGAGGGGGTTCGTTCGACAATGAGCAGTTCTTC.